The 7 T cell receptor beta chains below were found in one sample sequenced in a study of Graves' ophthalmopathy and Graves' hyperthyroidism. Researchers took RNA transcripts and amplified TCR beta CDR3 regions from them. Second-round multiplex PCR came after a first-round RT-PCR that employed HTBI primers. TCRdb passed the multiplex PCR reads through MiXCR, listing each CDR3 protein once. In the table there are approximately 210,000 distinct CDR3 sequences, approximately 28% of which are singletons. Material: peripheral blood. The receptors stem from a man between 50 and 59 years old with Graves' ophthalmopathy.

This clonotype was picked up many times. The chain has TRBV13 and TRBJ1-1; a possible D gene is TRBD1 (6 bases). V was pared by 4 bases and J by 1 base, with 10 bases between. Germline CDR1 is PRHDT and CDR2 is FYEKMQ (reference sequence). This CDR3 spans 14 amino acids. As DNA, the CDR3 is TGTGCCAGCAGCTCTAACAGGGAGAACACTGAAGCTTTCTTT. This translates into CASSSNRENTEAFF.

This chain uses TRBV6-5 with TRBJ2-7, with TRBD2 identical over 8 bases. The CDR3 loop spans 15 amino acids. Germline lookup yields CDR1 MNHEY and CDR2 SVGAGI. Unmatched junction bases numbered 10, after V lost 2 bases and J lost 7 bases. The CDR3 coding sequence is TGTGCCAGCAGTTACGGGGGAGTAGCGGGATGGGAGCAGTACTTC. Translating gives CASSYGGVAGWEQYF.

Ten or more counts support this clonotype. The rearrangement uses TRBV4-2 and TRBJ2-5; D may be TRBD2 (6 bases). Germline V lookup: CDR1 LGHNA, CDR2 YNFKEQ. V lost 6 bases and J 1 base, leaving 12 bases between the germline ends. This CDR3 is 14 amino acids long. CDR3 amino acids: CASRPGVFQETQYF. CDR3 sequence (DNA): TGTGCCAGCAGGCCGGGAGTCTTCCAAGAGACCCAGTACTTC.

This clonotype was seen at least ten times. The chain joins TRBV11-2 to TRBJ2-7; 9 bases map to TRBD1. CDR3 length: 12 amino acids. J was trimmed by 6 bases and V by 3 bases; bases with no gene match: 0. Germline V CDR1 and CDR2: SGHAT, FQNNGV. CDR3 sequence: CASSLTGGEQYF. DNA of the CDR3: TGTGCCAGCAGCTTGACAGGGGGCGAGCAGTACTTC.

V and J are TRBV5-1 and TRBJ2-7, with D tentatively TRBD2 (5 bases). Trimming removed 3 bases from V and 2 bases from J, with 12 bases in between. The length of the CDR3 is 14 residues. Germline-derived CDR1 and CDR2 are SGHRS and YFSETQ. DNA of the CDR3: TGCGCCAGCAGCTCAAGACGGGGAGCCTACGAGCAGTACTTC. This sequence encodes CASSSRRGAYEQYF. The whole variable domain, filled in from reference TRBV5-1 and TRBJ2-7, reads KAGVTQTPRYLIKTRGQQVTLSCSPISGHRSVSWYQQTPGQGLQFLFEYFSETQRNKGNFPGRFSGRQFSNSRSEMNVSTLELGDSALYLCASSSRRGAYEQYFGPGTRLTVT.

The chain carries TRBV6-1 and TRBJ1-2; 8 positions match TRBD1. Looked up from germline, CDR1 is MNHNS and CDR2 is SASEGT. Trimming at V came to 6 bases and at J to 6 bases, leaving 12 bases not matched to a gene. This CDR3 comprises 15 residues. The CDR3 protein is CASRAFGQGPHGYTF. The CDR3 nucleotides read TGTGCCAGCAGGGCCTTCGGACAGGGACCCCATGGCTACACCTTC.

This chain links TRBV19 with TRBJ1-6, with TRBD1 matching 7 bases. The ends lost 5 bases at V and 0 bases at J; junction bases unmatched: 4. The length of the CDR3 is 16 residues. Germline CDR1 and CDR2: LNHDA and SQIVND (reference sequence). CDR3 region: CASSRTGSSYNSPLHF. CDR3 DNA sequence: TGTGCCAGTAGTCGGACAGGTTCCTCCTATAATTCACCCCTCCACTTT.